A selection of T cell receptor beta chains follows, all from one sample in a study of chemoradiotherapy in HPV16-positive cancers. Clones were sequenced by immunoSEQ multiplex PCR, and TCRdb holds only the in-frame ones, with some missing. In the table there are around 68,000 clones, 85% to 90% of which are singletons. The sequencing used blood, collected from a patient who underwent chemoradiotherapy. These receptors were obtained from a human donor with HPV-associated anogenital cancer. The CDR3 runs from the conserved cysteine through the conserved F or W. A D gene is named only where the DNA matches it firmly. Expanded clones are given a class, and other clones once, few, many or no size at all.

D: .
J: TRBJ2-2
V: TRBV4-2
size: .
DNA: TGTGCCAGCAGCCTGAGCGGGCAAAACACCGGGGAGCTGTTTTTT
CDR3: CASSLSGQNTGELFF

D: .
J: TRBJ2-2
V: TRBV19
size: .
DNA: TGTGCCAGTAGTATAGGTCAGACTCGCACCGGGGAGCTGTTTTTT
CDR3: CASSIGQTRTGELFF

D: .
J: TRBJ1-1
V: TRBV11-1
size: .
DNA: TGTGCCAGCAGCTTTCGGGGGTTGAACACTGAAGCTTTCTTT
CDR3: CASSFRGLNTEAFF

D: .
J: TRBJ2-7
V: TRBV4-1
size: .
DNA: TGCGCCAGCAGCCAAGAAGTCGTAAGCTACGAGCAGTACTTC
CDR3: CASSQEVVSYEQYF

D: .
J: TRBJ2-2
V: TRBV19
size: .
DNA: TGTGCCAGTACCCCCGGACAGCCCGGGGAGCTGTTTTTT
CDR3: CASTPGQPGELFF

D: .
J: TRBJ1-1
V: TRBV10-3
size: .
DNA: TGTGCCATCAGTGACGGGGGGAGAGTGAACACTGAAGCTTTCTTT
CDR3: CAISDGGRVNTEAFF

D: .
J: TRBJ2-3
V: TRBV28
size: .
DNA: TGTGCCAGCAGTTTATCAGCAGGGGCTTCTAGCACAGATACGCAGTATTTT
CDR3: CASSLSAGASSTDTQYF

D: .
J: TRBJ1-2
V: TRBV11-2
size: few
DNA: TGTGCCAGCAGCTCATTTAAACAATATGGCTACACCTTC
CDR3: CASSSFKQYGYTF

D: .
J: TRBJ1-5
V: TRBV9
size: .
DNA: TGTGCCAGCAGCGTAGATGGCAGGGTGGGGGAGCCCCAGCATTTT
CDR3: CASSVDGRVGEPQHF

D: .
J: TRBJ1-2
V: TRBV6-1
size: .
DNA: TGTGCCAGCAGGGACAGTGACTATGGCTACACCTTC
CDR3: CASRDSDYGYTF

D: .
J: TRBJ2-3
V: TRBV7-6
size: .
DNA: TGTGCCAGCAGCTTAGCGGGGGCTAGCACAGATACGCAGTATTTT
CDR3: CASSLAGASTDTQYF

D: .
J: TRBJ2-3
V: TRBV7-2
size: .
DNA: TGTGCCAGCAGGTCCACCCCCTTAAGCACAGATACGCAGTATTTT
CDR3: CASRSTPLSTDTQYF

D: .
J: TRBJ1-2
V: TRBV4-2
size: few
DNA: TGTGCCAGCAGCCAAAGTTCAGGGGACTATGGCTACACCTTC
CDR3: CASSQSSGDYGYTF

D: .
J: TRBJ2-3
V: TRBV14
size: .
DNA: TGTGCCAGCAGCCCTCGGACCAGCACAGATACGCAGTATTTT
CDR3: CASSPRTSTDTQYF

D: .
J: TRBJ1-6
V: TRBV7-3
size: .
DNA: TGCGCCAGCAGCTTAAAGGCTCTAAATTCACCCCTCCACTTT
CDR3: CASSLKALNSPLHF

D: TRBD1
J: TRBJ1-1
V: TRBV5-6
size: .
DNA: TGTGCCAGCAGCTTGATGGGACAGGGGGCCTCTGAAGCTTTCTTT
CDR3: CASSLMGQGASEAFF

D: TRBD1
J: TRBJ2-7
V: TRBV10-3
size: .
DNA: TGTGCCATCAGTGCTCGGACAGGGGGCTACGAGCAGTACTTC
CDR3: CAISARTGGYEQYF

D: .
J: TRBJ1-5
V: TRBV19
size: .
DNA: TGTGCCAGTAGTATTGGCAGGGGAAACGGACAGCCCCAGCATTTT
CDR3: CASSIGRGNGQPQHF

D: .
J: TRBJ1-2
V: TRBV6-1
size: few
DNA: TGTGCCAGCAGTGAAGCGCTTCGGGCAGGGAGTGGCTACACCTTC
CDR3: CASSEALRAGSGYTF

D: .
J: TRBJ1-2
V: TRBV18
size: .
DNA: TGTGCCAGCTCACAGGACAGCTTTGTAGGGGTCTATGGCTACACCTTC
CDR3: CASSQDSFVGVYGYTF

D: TRBD2
J: TRBJ2-1
V: TRBV2
size: few
DNA: TGTGCCAGCAGTCCCGGACTAGCGCGCGGGAATGAGCAGTTCTTC
CDR3: CASSPGLARGNEQFF

D: TRBD2
J: TRBJ2-7
V: TRBV6-5
size: once
DNA: TGTGCCAGCAGTTCCAACCCGGGGGGGGGCATCTACGAGCAGTACTTC
CDR3: CASSSNPGGGIYEQYF

D: .
J: TRBJ1-1
V: TRBV6-1
size: few
DNA: TGTGCCAGCAGTGGACAGGAGAACACTGAAGCTTTCTTT
CDR3: CASSGQENTEAFF

D: .
J: TRBJ1-1
V: TRBV28
size: .
DNA: TGTGCCAGCACTCTCTCAGTGGTTACTGAAGCTTTCTTT
CDR3: CASTLSVVTEAFF

D: TRBD1
J: TRBJ1-6
V: TRBV6-5
size: .
DNA: TGTGCCAGCAGTTTGCCCAGGACAGGGGATTCACCCCTCCACTTT
CDR3: CASSLPRTGDSPLHF

D: TRBD1
J: TRBJ1-2
V: TRBV6-1
size: .
DNA: TGTGCCAGCAGTGAAGGACAGGGAGCCGGTTATGGCTACACCTTC
CDR3: CASSEGQGAGYGYTF

D: TRBD1
J: TRBJ1-4
V: TRBV2
size: .
DNA: TGTGCCAGCAGGGACAGGGTCGGAAGTGAAAAACTGTTTTTT
CDR3: CASRDRVGSEKLFF

D: .
J: TRBJ2-2
V: TRBV4-1
size: .
DNA: TGCGCCAGCAGCCAAGGAACCGGGGAGCTGTTTTTT
CDR3: CASSQGTGELFF

D: TRBD1
J: TRBJ2-3
V: TRBV29-1
size: .
DNA: TGCAGCGTTGCGCAGGGGGCGCAGGGAGATACGCAGTATTTT
CDR3: CSVAQGAQGDTQYF

D: .
J: TRBJ2-1
V: TRBV28
size: .
DNA: TGTGCCAGCAGTTTCAAGAATGAGCAGTTCTTC
CDR3: CASSFKNEQFF

D: .
J: TRBJ2-1
V: TRBV28
size: once
DNA: TGTGCCAGCTTCCCCCAAGAGGGATGGAACAATGAGCAGTTCTTC
CDR3: CASFPQEGWNNEQFF

D: TRBD2
J: TRBJ2-1
V: TRBV19
size: .
DNA: TGTGCCAGTAGTCCACCTAACGGGGGGGGAGGAAATGAGCAGTTCTTC
CDR3: CASSPPNGGGGNEQFF

D: .
J: TRBJ1-6
V: TRBV2
size: .
DNA: TGTGCCAGCAGTGCCTCCGGACCGTCTAATTCACCCCTCCACTTT
CDR3: CASSASGPSNSPLHF

D: TRBD1
J: TRBJ1-3
V: TRBV7-9
size: .
DNA: TGTGCCAGCAGCCCCGGGACAGATGGAAACACCATATATTTT
CDR3: CASSPGTDGNTIYF

D: .
J: TRBJ1-1
V: TRBV5-5
size: .
DNA: TGTGCCAGCAGCTGGACACCCGGGAGACAGTTGAACACTGAAGCTTTCTTT
CDR3: CASSWTPGRQLNTEAFF

D: .
J: TRBJ1-3
V: TRBV5-6
size: .
DNA: TGTGCCAGCAGCCAAACAGGGTCTGGAAACACCATATATTTT
CDR3: CASSQTGSGNTIYF

D: .
J: TRBJ1-6
V: TRBV27
size: .
DNA: TGTGCCAGCATGCCGGAAAGCTCCTATAATTCACCCCTCCACTTT
CDR3: CASMPESSYNSPLHF

D: TRBD2
J: TRBJ2-1
V: TRBV7-9
size: .
DNA: TGTGCCAGCAGCTTCGGGCTAGCGGGAACGGATAAGTTCTTC
CDR3: CASSFGLAGTDKFF

D: TRBD1
J: TRBJ1-3
V: TRBV19
size: few
DNA: TGTGCCAGTGGACAGGGTACTGGAAACACCATATATTTT
CDR3: CASGQGTGNTIYF

D: .
J: TRBJ2-5
V: TRBV9
size: .
DNA: TGTGCCAGCAGCGTAGAGGCCGGGTACGGAGAGACCCAGTACTTC
CDR3: CASSVEAGYGETQYF

D: .
J: TRBJ1-5
V: TRBV7-9
size: .
DNA: TGTGCCAGCAGCTTCTCCGGGAATCAGCCCCAGCATTTT
CDR3: CASSFSGNQPQHF

D: TRBD1
J: TRBJ2-2
V: TRBV5-1
size: .
DNA: TGCGCCAGCAGCTTGGAAGGACAGGGGTGGAGTAGGACCGGGGAGCTGTTTTTT
CDR3: CASSLEGQGWSRTGELFF

D: .
J: TRBJ2-1
V: TRBV7-6
size: .
DNA: TGTGCCAGCAGCCCCCCTATAGTGGCTGAGCAGTTCTTC
CDR3: CASSPPIVAEQFF

D: .
J: TRBJ1-5
V: TRBV6-1
size: .
DNA: TGTGCCAGCAGTCCCACCCAGGGGCAGCCCCAGCATTTT
CDR3: CASSPTQGQPQHF

D: .
J: TRBJ1-5
V: TRBV7-9
size: .
DNA: TGTGCCAGCAGCCCAGACGGGGCTTTCAATCAGCCCCAGCATTTT
CDR3: CASSPDGAFNQPQHF